Following are 19 T cell receptor beta chains from one sample sequenced in a study of immune heterogeneity within non-small cell lung tumors. Multiplex PCR amplified the TCR beta CDR3 region. Its first round ran for roughly 10 cycles with 32 V and 13 J primers. TCRdb processed the multiplex PCR reads anew with MiXCR; each CDR3 protein has one entry. The sample has about 15,000 distinct CDR3 sequences; around 27% are singletons. Per sample, approximately 0.6 ug of bulk tumor genomic DNA was the template used. Doctors removed several biopsies from each primary tumor during surgery, keeping them far apart. These patients got curative surgery after being newly diagnosed with untreated non-small cell lung cancer. The sample consisted of lung tumor tissue. The receptors shown here come from a middle-aged man with non-small cell lung cancer.

The CDR3 sequence: CASSLGRGSHYNSPLHF. CDR3 nucleotide sequence: TGTGCCAGCAGCTTGGGTCGGGGTTCCCACTATAATTCACCCCTCCACTTT. This chain uses TRBV5-6 with TRBJ1-6; no firm D call. Trimming removed 0 bases at V and 3 bases at J, with 13 bases between. CDR3 length equals 17 residues. Germline CDR1 SGHDT, CDR2 YYEEEE.

This clonotype was seen at least ten times. The rearrangement joins TRBV7-6 to TRBJ2-5, with 7 bases matching TRBD1. This CDR3 is built from 14 residues. Germline CDR1 is SGHVS and CDR2 is FNYEAQ. After removal of 6 bases from V and 1 base from J, the junction contained 5 bases not matched to a gene. CDR3 in amino acids: CASSLTGLQETQYF. CDR3 nucleotide sequence: TGTGCCAGCAGTTTGACAGGGCTCCAAGAGACCCAGTACTTC.

Sample share makes this clonotype medium-sized. The junction departs from the called germline gene at one end, perhaps through a read error. This chain joins TRBV12-3 or TRBV12-4 and TRBJ1-1, with unresolved D. The CDR3 has 11 residues. CDR3 DNA sequence: TGTGCCAGCAGATTAGCGGGTGAAGCTTTCTTT. Translated: CASRLAGEAFF.

The chain joins TRBV9 to TRBJ1-2; D is undetermined. This CDR3 is 13 amino acids long. Trimming left V 0 bases short and J 7 bases short, with 10 bases between. Germline values: CDR1 SGDLS, CDR2 YYNGEE. This CDR3 is CASSVEPKGGYTF. CDR3 nucleotide sequence: TGTGCCAGCAGCGTAGAGCCTAAGGGTGGCTACACCTTC.

This clonotype was seen at least ten times. V and J are TRBV9 and TRBJ2-3; D remains ambiguous. The CDR3 runs to 13 residues. The germline CDR1 and CDR2 sequences are SGDLS and YYNGEE. V was clipped by 5 bases and J by 0 bases, with 7 bases between them. The CDR3 nucleotides are TGTGCCAGCAGTCCGGACAGCACAGATACGCAGTATTTT. It encodes CASSPDSTDTQYF.

This clonotype was counted ten times or more. The chain has TRBV24-1 and TRBJ1-2; D gene unclear. CDR3 size: 12 residues. Germline-derived CDR1 and CDR2 are KGHDR and SFDVKD. V lost 4 bases and J 4 bases, leaving 6 bases between the germline ends. The CDR3 region is CATSEGSYGYTF. The CDR3 DNA reads TGTGCCACCAGTGAGGGAAGCTATGGCTACACCTTC.

Only one count was recorded for this clonotype. One base away lies a much larger clone, so this may be a sequencing read error. The chain carries TRBV7-8 and TRBJ1-1, with 7 positions matching TRBD1. The V segment lost 5 bases and the J segment 6 bases; nucleotides outside the gene matches: 6. Germline lookup yields CDR1 SGHVS and CDR2 FQNEAQ. This CDR3 contains 13 residues. Written as DNA, the CDR3 is TGTGCCAGCAGCCCCATCAGGGGGTCTGAAGCTTTCTTT. Protein product: CASSPIRGSEAFF.

In its sample, this clonotype was seen a few times. This chain uses TRBV5-5 with TRBJ1-1; D is unclear. The CDR3 loop spans 14 amino acids. Germline V gives CDR1 SGHKS, CDR2 YYEKEE (reference sequence). Trimming removed 0 bases from V and 1 base from J, with 7 bases in between. In DNA form, the CDR3 reads TGTGCCAGCAGCTTGGCCCGGTCGAACACTGAAGCTTTCTTT. Its translation: CASSLARSNTEAFF.

In regard to this clonotype: This may come from a read error, since a much larger clone is one base off. This chain joins TRBV19 and TRBJ2-2; 8 nucleotides align to TRBD2. The germline CDR1 and CDR2 sequences are LNHDA and SQIVND (reference sequence). The CDR3 covers 16 residues. V gave up 5 bases and J gave up 0 bases; unmatched junction bases: 5. CDR3 nucleotides: TGTGCCAGTAGTGAACCGGGACTAGCGAACACCGGGGAGCTGTTTTTT. Translation: CASSEPGLANTGELFF.

Ten or more counts support this clonotype. This chain links TRBV19 with TRBJ1-5, with D tentatively TRBD1 (6 bases). V shed 11 bases and J shed 5 bases, with 19 bases lying between them. The CDR3 spans 14 residues. CDR1 LNHDA and CDR2 SQIVND come from the germline V gene (reference sequence). As DNA, the CDR3 is TGTGCCGTAGGGAGGCAGGGGAACCATCAGCCCCAGCATTTT. Amino acids: CAVGRQGNHQPQHF. The variable domain in full, with the rest retrieved from reference TRBV19 and TRBJ1-5, is DGGITQSPKYLFRKEGQNVTLSCEQNLNHDAMYWYRQDPGQGLRLIYYSQIVNDFQKGDIAEGYSVSREKKESFPLTVTSAQKNPTAFYLCAVGRQGNHQPQHFGDGTRLSIL.

With regard to this clonotype: The junction does not match germline at one end; this may be a read error. The chain combines TRBV7-3 with TRBJ2-1; 7 positions match TRBD2. CDR1 and CDR2 from the germline V gene are SGHTA and FQGTGA. The CDR3 consists of 18 residues. This chain's CDR3 is CASSSGRGSFPPHNEQLF. The CDR3 nucleotides are TGTGCCAGCAGCTCGGGGCGGGGGTCCTTCCCCCCACACAATGAGCAGTTATTC.

This clonotype was seen repeatedly, ten times or more. The gene calls are TRBV20-1 and TRBJ2-3; 16 bases fit TRBD2. Germline loops: CDR1 DFQATT, CDR2 SNEGSKA (reference sequence). J was trimmed by 2 bases and V by 3 bases; bases with no gene match: 11. The CDR3 contains 19 residues. The CDR3 DNA sequence: TGCAGTGCTAGCCAATTACCGGGACTAGCGGGAGGGACCACAGATACGCAGTATTTT. The encoded protein is CSASQLPGLAGGTTDTQYF.

Comment on this clonotype: A much more abundant neighbour one base away suggests this may be a read error. The V call is TRBV20-1, the J call TRBJ2-7; D is unclear. The CDR3 runs to 13 residues. The germline CDR1 and CDR2 sequences are DFQATT and SNEGSKA (reference sequence). V lost 5 bases, J lost 0 bases, and 11 bases lay in between. The CDR3 nucleotides read TGCAGTGCTGTTCCTACAAGCTCCTACGAGCAGTACTTC. This codes for CSAVPTSSYEQYF.

In this sample, this clonotype turned up a few times. This sequence joins TRBV7-9 and TRBJ2-1; D might be TRBD1 (6 bases). CDR1 is SEHNR, CDR2 FQNEAQ, per germline (reference sequence). The CDR3 consists of 15 residues. Trimming stripped 6 bases from V and 7 bases from J, with 19 bases between. The CDR3 region is CASRLTRAGVNEQFF. Written as DNA, the CDR3 is TGTGCCAGCAGACTAACCCGGGCAGGGGTGAATGAGCAGTTCTTC.

This clonotype was seen ten or more times. V gene TRBV7-9 combines with J gene TRBJ2-2; tentatively, D is TRBD1 (7 bases). Trimming stripped 8 bases from V and 1 base from J, with 17 bases between. CDR1 and CDR2 from the germline V gene are SEHNR and FQNEAQ (reference sequence). The CDR3 consists of 16 residues. In nucleotides, the CDR3 is TGTGCCAGCGGATTCCGCGGGACAGAGAACACCGGGGAGCTGTTTTTT. Its translation: CASGFRGTENTGELFF. The whole variable domain, filled in from reference TRBV7-9 and TRBJ2-2, reads DTGVSQNPRHKITKRGQNVTFRCDPISEHNRLYWYRQTLGQGPEFLTYFQNEAQLEKSRLLSDRFSAERPKGSFSTLEIQRTEQGDSAMYLCASGFRGTENTGELFFGEGSRLTVL.

The rearrangement joins TRBV20-1 to TRBJ2-1; possible D gene TRBD1, 7 bases. Germline V gene sequence: CDR1 DFQATT, CDR2 SNEGSKA (reference sequence). The CDR3 covers 16 residues. The CDR3 here is CSLSGGSRGGDNEQFF. The CDR3 bases are TGCAGCCTTTCAGGGGGGAGTCGCGGCGGGGACAATGAGCAGTTCTTC.

This clonotype has a handful of counts. Since a much larger clone is just one base distant, this may be a read error. The rearrangement uses TRBV12-3 or TRBV12-4 and TRBJ2-7, with D uncertain. CDR3 length equals 14 residues. The DNA of the CDR3 is TGTGCCAGCAGTCACGACCCAAGCTCCTACAAGCAGTACTTC. Translated: CASSHDPSSYKQYF.

Details on this clonotype: This sequence may be a read error, since a much larger clone differs from it by one base. CDR3 bases: TGCGCCTGCAGCTTGGACACCTACGAGCAGTACTTC. Translation gives CACSLDTYEQYF. The chain joins TRBV5-1 to TRBJ2-7; perhaps TRBD1 as D (5 bases). The V gene's germline CDR1 is SGHRS and CDR2 YFSETQ. This CDR3 spans 12 amino acids.

This clonotype was detected ten times or more. This sequence joins TRBV9 and TRBJ2-7, with TRBD2 matching over 15 bases. CDR3 size: 19 residues. V was pared by 3 bases and J by 4 bases, with 14 bases of the junction left unmatched. Germline CDR1 is SGDLS and CDR2 is YYNGEE. CDR3 coding DNA: TGTGCCAGCAGCGACAGAGAAGAAGCGGGACTAGCGGGAGGATACGAGCAGTACTTC. It codes for CASSDREEAGLAGGYEQYF.